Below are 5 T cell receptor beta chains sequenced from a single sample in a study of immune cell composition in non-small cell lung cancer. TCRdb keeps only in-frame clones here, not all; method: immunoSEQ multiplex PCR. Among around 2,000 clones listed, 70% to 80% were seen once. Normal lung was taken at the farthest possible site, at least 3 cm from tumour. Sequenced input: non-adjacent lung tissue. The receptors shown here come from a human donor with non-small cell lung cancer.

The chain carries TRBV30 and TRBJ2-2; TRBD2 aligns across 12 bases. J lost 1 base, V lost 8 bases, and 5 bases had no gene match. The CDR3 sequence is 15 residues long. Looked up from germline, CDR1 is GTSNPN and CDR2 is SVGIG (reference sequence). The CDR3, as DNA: TGTGCCAGGGGACTAGCGGGCCTGAACACCGGGGAGCTGTTTTTT. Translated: CARGLAGLNTGELFF.

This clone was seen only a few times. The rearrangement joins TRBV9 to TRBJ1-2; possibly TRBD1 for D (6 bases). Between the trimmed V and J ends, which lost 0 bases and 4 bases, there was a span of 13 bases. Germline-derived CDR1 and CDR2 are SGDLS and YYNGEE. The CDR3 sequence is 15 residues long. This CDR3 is CASSVEGVGSYGYTF. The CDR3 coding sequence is TGTGCCAGCAGCGTAGAGGGGGTCGGAAGCTATGGCTACACCTTC.

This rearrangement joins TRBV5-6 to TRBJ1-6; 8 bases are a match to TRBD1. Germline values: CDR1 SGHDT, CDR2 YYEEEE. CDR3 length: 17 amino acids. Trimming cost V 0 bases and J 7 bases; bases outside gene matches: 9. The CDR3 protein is CASSLVQGARPNSPLHF. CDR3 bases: TGTGCCAGCAGCTTGGTGCAGGGGGCGCGTCCCAATTCACCCCTCCACTTT.

CDR3 region: CASSYSFRGGNYGYTF. CDR3 nucleotide sequence: TGTGCCAGCAGTTACTCCTTCAGGGGCGGTAACTATGGCTACACCTTC. The chain carries TRBV6-7 and TRBJ1-2; perhaps TRBD1 as D (6 bases). TRBV6-7 is classed as an ORF, of uncertain function. Trimming removed 0 bases from V and 1 base from J, with 12 bases in between. This CDR3 contains 16 residues.

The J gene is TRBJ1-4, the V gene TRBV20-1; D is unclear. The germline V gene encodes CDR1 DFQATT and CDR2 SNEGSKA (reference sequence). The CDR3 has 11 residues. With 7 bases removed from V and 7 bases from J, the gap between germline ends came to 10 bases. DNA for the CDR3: TGCAGTGGGAGGGTGGGTGAAAAACTGTTTTTT. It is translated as CSGRVGEKLFF.